The rows below give T cell receptor beta chains drawn from one sample of a study of T cell responses to AZD1222 COVID-19 vaccine. Generated by immunoSEQ multiplex PCR, the TCRdb table keeps only in-frame clones and is missing some. Of approximately 120,000 clones detected, about 90% appear once; the ten largest clones hold roughly 5.4%. The input for sequencing was peripheral blood, taken on day 0 of AZD1222 vaccination. The receptors stem from an adult in good health. Each CDR3 is given with its conserved first and last residue. The order of the fields is J gene, clone size, D gene, V gene, CDR3 protein, CDR3 DNA. The D gene is left open where the match is weak. Expanded clones are given a class, and other clones once, few, many or no size at all.

>TRBJ2-7|.|.|TRBV5-1
CASSPQSQGRSYEQYF
TGCGCCAGCAGCCCTCAGTCCCAGGGGCGCTCCTACGAGCAGTACTTC
>TRBJ1-6|.|.|TRBV18
CASSPETANSPLHF
TGTGCCAGCTCACCGGAGACAGCCAATTCACCCCTCCACTTT
>TRBJ1-1|.|.|TRBV19
CASSIEWSTEAFF
TGTGCCAGTAGTATAGAGTGGAGCACTGAAGCTTTCTTT
>TRBJ2-1|.|.|TRBV5-1
CASSQNRDIYNEQFF
TGCGCCAGCAGCCAAAATCGGGACATTTACAATGAGCAGTTCTTC
>TRBJ1-1|.|.|TRBV7-9
CASSPDSLNTEAFF
TGTGCCAGCAGCCCGGACAGTCTGAACACTGAAGCTTTCTTT
>TRBJ2-7|.|.|TRBV5-1
CASSSGQGPYEQYF
TGCGCCAGCAGCTCGGGGCAGGGCCCCTACGAGCAGTACTTC
>TRBJ1-1|.|TRBD1|TRBV28
CASSSTGTDPEAFF
TGTGCCAGCAGTTCCACCGGGACAGACCCTGAAGCTTTCTTT
>TRBJ2-2|once|TRBD2|TRBV18
CASSPGLVSTGELFF
TGTGCCAGCTCACCAGGACTAGTTAGCACCGGGGAGCTGTTTTTT
>TRBJ1-4|.|.|TRBV28
CASSRTAGRVELFF
TGTGCCAGCAGCAGGACAGCGGGAAGGGTTGAACTGTTTTTT
>TRBJ1-2|.|TRBD1|TRBV7-9
CASSLASGGKNHGYTF
TGTGCCAGCAGCTTAGCATCAGGGGGCAAAAATCATGGCTACACCTTC
>TRBJ2-3|few|TRBD2|TRBV7-9
CASSLTSGGHTDTQYF
TGTGCCAGCAGCCTGACTAGCGGGGGACACACAGATACGCAGTATTTT
>TRBJ2-1|.|.|TRBV6-5
CASRDIAYNEQFF
TGTGCCAGCAGGGACATCGCCTACAATGAGCAGTTCTTC
>TRBJ1-1|.|TRBD1|TRBV6-5
CASSTYRGGGTEAFF
TGTGCCAGCAGCACATACAGGGGAGGCGGCACTGAAGCTTTCTTT
>TRBJ2-7|.|.|TRBV6-5
CASSYWDGEQYF
TGTGCCAGCAGTTACTGGGACGGCGAGCAGTACTTC
>TRBJ2-6|.|.|TRBV9
CASSLDSGANVLTF
TGTGCCAGCAGCTTAGACTCTGGGGCCAACGTCCTGACTTTC
>TRBJ2-2|.|TRBD2|TRBV11-2
CASSSSSGSSTGELFF
TGTGCCAGCAGCTCCTCTAGCGGGAGTTCAACCGGGGAGCTGTTTTTT
>TRBJ1-2|.|.|TRBV7-8
CASSPGGNSNYGYTF
TGTGCCAGCAGCCCAGGTGGCAATTCTAACTATGGCTACACCTTC
>TRBJ1-1|.|.|TRBV12-3/TRBV12-4
CASRSGANTEAFF
TGTGCCAGCAGGTCGGGGGCGAACACTGAAGCTTTCTTT
>TRBJ1-2|.|TRBD1|TRBV5-6
CASSFLGGQGPNGYTF
TGTGCCAGCAGCTTCCTGGGTGGACAGGGACCCAATGGCTACACCTTC
>TRBJ1-5|.|.|TRBV28
CASSFLGVGNQPQHF
TGTGCCAGCAGTTTTTTAGGGGTGGGCAATCAGCCCCAGCATTTT
>TRBJ1-6|.|.|TRBV18
CASSLSGTINSPLHF
TGTGCCAGCTCACTATCCGGGACAATTAATTCACCCCTCCACTTT
>TRBJ1-5|once|.|TRBV27
CASSYNYNQPQHF
TGTGCCAGCAGTTATAATTATAATCAGCCCCAGCATTTT
>TRBJ2-3|.|TRBD2|TRBV3-1/TRBV3-2
CASSHWREFGTDTQYF
TGTGCCAGCAGCCACTGGCGGGAGTTCGGCACAGATACGCAGTATTTT
>TRBJ1-6|once|TRBD1|TRBV3-1/TRBV3-2
CASSQDQGDSPLHF
TGTGCCAGCAGCCAAGATCAGGGGGATTCACCCCTCCACTTT
>TRBJ2-1|.|TRBD2|TRBV30
CAWRGLAPNEQFF
TGTGCCTGGAGAGGACTAGCCCCCAATGAGCAGTTCTTC
>TRBJ2-1|.|.|TRBV4-3
CASSQQQTNYNEQFF
TGCGCCAGCAGCCAACAACAGACTAACTACAATGAGCAGTTCTTC
>TRBJ1-4|.|.|TRBV2
CASRNPLGGFNEKLFF
TGTGCCAGCAGAAACCCTCTAGGTGGTTTTAATGAAAAACTGTTTTTT
>TRBJ2-5|.|.|TRBV5-8
CASSSGAFQETQYF
TGTGCCAGCAGCTCTGGGGCCTTCCAAGAGACCCAGTACTTC
>TRBJ2-5|.|TRBD2|TRBV6-6
CASRGLNQETQYF
TGTGCCAGCAGGGGACTAAACCAAGAGACCCAGTACTTC
>TRBJ1-1|.|.|TRBV18
CASSPPGGSGTEAFF
TGTGCCAGCTCACCACCGGGGGGATCCGGGACTGAAGCTTTCTTT
>TRBJ2-5|.|TRBD2|TRBV14
CASSPFLAGQETQYF
TGTGCCAGCAGCCCCTTTCTAGCGGGCCAAGAGACCCAGTACTTC
>TRBJ2-5|.|TRBD1|TRBV10-3
CAISDRGTGGEGETQYF
TGTGCCATCAGTGATCGTGGGACAGGGGGCGAGGGAGAGACCCAGTACTTC
>TRBJ1-3|.|.|TRBV3-1/TRBV3-2
CASSLGGGAGNTIYF
TGTGCCAGCTCCCTAGGCGGGGGCGCAGGAAACACCATATATTTT
>TRBJ1-2|.|TRBD1|TRBV5-1
CASSQTGGRDYGYTF
TGCGCCAGCAGCCAAACAGGGGGCCGCGACTATGGCTACACCTTC
>TRBJ1-4|few|.|TRBV5-4
CASSPGREVDEKLFF
TGTGCCAGCAGCCCGGGGCGGGAGGTGGATGAAAAACTGTTTTTT
>TRBJ2-3|.|.|TRBV11-3
CASSQGIAASTDTQYF
TGTGCCAGCAGTCAGGGCATAGCAGCTAGCACAGATACGCAGTATTTT
>TRBJ1-5|.|.|TRBV7-9
CASSLEIGVSGPQHF
TGTGCCAGCAGCTTAGAAATTGGGGTTAGTGGGCCCCAGCATTTT
>TRBJ2-1|.|.|TRBV30
CAWTRRGEQFF
TGTGCCTGGACCAGAAGGGGGGAGCAGTTCTTC
>TRBJ2-3|.|TRBD2|TRBV9
CASSVGPGRDLSTDTQYF
TGTGCCAGCAGCGTAGGTCCCGGGAGGGACCTTAGCACAGATACGCAGTATTTT
>TRBJ1-1|.|.|TRBV11-1
CASSFYGVRTEAFF
TGTGCCAGCAGCTTTTATGGGGTTCGTACTGAAGCTTTCTTT
>TRBJ1-1|.|TRBD1|TRBV29-1
CSVAPGQGMNTEAFF
TGCAGCGTCGCTCCGGGACAGGGCATGAACACTGAAGCTTTCTTT
>TRBJ1-2|.|TRBD1|TRBV19
CASSTTGGYGYTF
TGTGCCAGTAGTACGACAGGGGGCTATGGCTACACCTTC
>TRBJ2-2|once|.|TRBV9
CASSPDFGGTGELFF
TGTGCCAGCAGCCCTGATTTCGGTGGCACCGGGGAGCTGTTTTTT
>TRBJ2-3|.|.|TRBV6-4
CASRRDREGDTQYF
TGTGCCAGCAGGCGAGACAGGGAGGGAGATACGCAGTATTTT
>TRBJ1-2|.|.|TRBV28
CASSLWQGQVGYTF
TGTGCCAGCAGTTTATGGCAGGGGCAGGTTGGCTACACCTTC
>TRBJ1-4|once|TRBD1|TRBV5-8
CASSRDSEKLFF
TGTGCCAGCAGCCGGGACAGTGAAAAACTGTTTTTT
>TRBJ1-5|.|TRBD1|TRBV4-2
CASSLADRAPNQPQHF
TGTGCCAGCAGCCTCGCGGACAGGGCCCCAAATCAGCCCCAGCATTTT
>TRBJ1-6|.|.|TRBV7-2
CASSYQRTGASSYNSPLHF
TGTGCCAGCAGCTATCAAAGGACCGGGGCCAGCTCCTATAATTCACCCCTCCACTTT
>TRBJ2-1|.|TRBD2|TRBV3-1/TRBV3-2
CASSQLRERIFF
TGTGCCAGCAGCCAGCTGCGGGAGCGCATCTTCTTC
>TRBJ1-4|.|.|TRBV6-5
CASRPSGNEKLFF
TGTGCCAGCAGGCCGAGTGGTAATGAAAAACTGTTTTTT